The text below deals with one TCR beta chain. Its antigen remains unidentified. The data were obtained in a study of regulatory T cells in long-lasting Graves disease. Study details: Graves' cases, newly diagnosed, had used antithyroid drugs under 3 months. Study-level points and caveats: Accuracy may have been reduced by the small sample size. The TCR repertoire of persistent Graves' patients was less diverse than that of newly diagnosed ones.

Germline CDR1 reads SGDLS; CDR2 reads YYNGEE. Trimming left V 0 bases short and J 3 bases short, with 10 bases between. There are 15 residues in the CDR3. Investigators prepared the TCR beta libraries by applying iRepertoire HTBI primers and Arm-PCR of CDR3 regions. TCRdb re-called the multiplex PCR reads with MiXCR, one entry per CDR3 protein. The sample contains about 620,000 distinct CDR3 sequences, roughly 15% of which appear only once. Indicated time point: newly diagnosed GD, antithyroid drugs for less than 3 months. RNA extracted from PBMCs served as the sequencing template. These data also featured in a second study, about T cells in Graves' hyperthyroidism and ophthalmopathy.

The specimen was peripheral blood mononuclear cells (PBMCs), collected at new diagnosis, from a patient treated with antithyroid drugs. The receptor was derived from a woman aged 25-40 years with Graves disease. The J gene is TRBJ1-5, the V gene TRBV9; D uncertain. The CDR3 sequence is CASSVETGDNQPQHF. The CDR3 nucleotides read TGTGCCAGCAGCGTAGAAACGGGCGACAATCAGCCCCAGCATTTT.